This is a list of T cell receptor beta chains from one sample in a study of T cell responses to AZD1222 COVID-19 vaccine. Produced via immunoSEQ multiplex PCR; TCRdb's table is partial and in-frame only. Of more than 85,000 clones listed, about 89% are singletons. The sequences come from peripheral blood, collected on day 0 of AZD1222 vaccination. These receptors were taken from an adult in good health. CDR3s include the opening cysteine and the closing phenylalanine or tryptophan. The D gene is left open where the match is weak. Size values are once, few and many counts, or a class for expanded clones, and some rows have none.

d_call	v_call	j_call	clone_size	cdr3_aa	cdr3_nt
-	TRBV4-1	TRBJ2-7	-	CASSLRSSYEQYF	TGCGCCAGCAGCCTTCGGAGCTCCTACGAGCAGTACTTC
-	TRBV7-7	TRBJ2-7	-	CASSSQPGLIYEQYF	TGTGCTAGCAGCTCACAACCGGGATTGATCTACGAGCAGTACTTC
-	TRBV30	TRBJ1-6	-	CAWTGQSSYNSPLHF	TGTGCCTGGACCGGACAGAGCTCCTATAATTCACCCCTCCACTTT
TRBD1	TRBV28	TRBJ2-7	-	CASSSRPGGWNEQYF	TGTGCCAGCAGTTCCCGGCCAGGGGGCTGGAACGAGCAGTACTTC
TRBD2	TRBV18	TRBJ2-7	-	CASSPPSGTSGIEQYF	TGTGCCAGCTCACCCCCCTCCGGGACTAGCGGGATCGAGCAGTACTTC
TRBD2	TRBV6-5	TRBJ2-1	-	CASTSSGGSYNEQFF	TGTGCCAGCACATCAAGCGGGGGCTCCTACAATGAGCAGTTCTTC
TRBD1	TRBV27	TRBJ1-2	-	CASSPTSGQGRNGYTF	TGTGCCAGCAGTCCGACCTCGGGACAGGGAAGGAATGGCTACACCTTC
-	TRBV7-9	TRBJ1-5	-	CASGDGSNQPQHF	TGTGCCAGCGGGGACGGTAGCAATCAGCCCCAGCATTTT
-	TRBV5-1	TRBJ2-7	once	CASSLGQDHDEQYF	TGCGCCAGCAGCTTGGGACAGGATCACGACGAGCAGTACTTC
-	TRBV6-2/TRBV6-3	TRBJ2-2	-	CASSYGTGRGPNTGELFF	TGTGCCAGCAGTTACGGTACGGGGAGGGGGCCGAACACCGGGGAGCTGTTTTTT
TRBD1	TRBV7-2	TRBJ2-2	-	CASSLTRQGATGELFF	TGTGCCAGCAGCTTAACCCGACAGGGGGCCACCGGGGAGCTGTTTTTT
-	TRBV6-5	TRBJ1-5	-	CASSAGGQPQHF	TGTGCCAGCAGCGCTGGTGGGCAGCCCCAGCATTTT
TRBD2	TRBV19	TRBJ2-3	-	CASRIAGADTQYF	TGTGCCAGTAGGATAGCGGGGGCAGATACGCAGTATTTT
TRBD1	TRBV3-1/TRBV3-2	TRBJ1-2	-	CASSQGGQDYGYTF	TGTGCCAGCAGCCAAGGAGGACAGGACTATGGCTACACCTTC
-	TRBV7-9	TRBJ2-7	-	CASSPRDRMYEQYF	TGTGCCAGCAGCCCGCGGGACAGAATGTACGAGCAGTACTTC
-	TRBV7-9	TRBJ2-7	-	CASRLEGAGQYF	TGTGCCAGCAGGTTGGAGGGGGCTGGGCAGTACTTC
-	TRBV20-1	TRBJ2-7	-	CSASSPDYHEQYF	TGCAGTGCTAGTAGTCCGGACTACCACGAGCAGTACTTC
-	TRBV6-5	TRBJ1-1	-	CASSYSEGFTEAFF	TGTGCCAGCAGTTATAGTGAGGGATTCACTGAAGCTTTCTTT
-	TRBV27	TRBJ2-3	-	CASSLWPPESSTDTQYF	TGTGCCAGCAGTTTATGGCCCCCCGAATCTAGCACAGATACGCAGTATTTT
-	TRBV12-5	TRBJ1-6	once	CASASGALGAYYNSPLHF	TGTGCTAGTGCCTCGGGGGCTCTGGGGGCTTACTATAATTCACCCCTCCACTTT
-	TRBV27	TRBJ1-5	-	CASSKYPSSRGYSNQPQHF	TGTGCCAGCAGTAAATACCCCAGCTCTAGGGGTTATAGCAATCAGCCCCAGCATTTT
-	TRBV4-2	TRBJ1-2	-	CASSQEGVNYGYTF	TGTGCCAGCAGCCAAGAAGGGGTTAACTATGGCTACACCTTC
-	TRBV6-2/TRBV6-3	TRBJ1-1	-	CASSYKFNVRAFF	TGTGCCAGCAGTTACAAGTTCAACGTAAGAGCTTTCTTT
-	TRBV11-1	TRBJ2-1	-	CASSRLDEQFF	TGTGCCAGCAGCCGTCTGGATGAGCAGTTCTTC
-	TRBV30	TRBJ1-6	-	CAWSPGTNPPLHF	TGTGCCTGGAGTCCCGGGACAAATCCACCCCTCCACTTT
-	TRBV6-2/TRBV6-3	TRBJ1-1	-	CASSPWDNTEAFF	TGTGCCAGCAGCCCCTGGGACAACACTGAAGCTTTCTTT
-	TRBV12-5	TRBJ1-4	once	CASGLVGATAHGELFF	TGTGCTAGTGGTTTGGTAGGAGCGACGGCCCACGGGGAACTGTTTTTT
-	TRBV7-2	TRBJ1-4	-	CASSFSGAEGEKLFF	TGTGCCAGCAGCTTCTCGGGGGCCGAGGGTGAAAAACTGTTTTTT
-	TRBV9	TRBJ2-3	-	CASSASRGIGTDTQYF	TGTGCCAGCAGCGCCAGCAGGGGAATAGGCACAGATACGCAGTATTTT
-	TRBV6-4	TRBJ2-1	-	CASSLDSSSYNEQFF	TGTGCCAGCAGCCTCGACTCGAGCTCCTACAATGAGCAGTTCTTC
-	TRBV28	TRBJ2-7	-	CASSSIRAQYEQYF	TGTGCCAGCAGCTCGATCAGGGCGCAATACGAGCAGTACTTC
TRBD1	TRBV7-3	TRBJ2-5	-	CASSPYDRVGTQYF	TGTGCCAGCAGCCCCTATGACAGGGTAGGGACCCAGTACTTC
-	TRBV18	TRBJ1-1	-	CASSQRTVMNTEAFF	TGTGCCAGCTCACAAAGGACCGTAATGAACACTGAAGCTTTCTTT
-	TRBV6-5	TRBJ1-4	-	CASSYSGVEKLFF	TGTGCCAGCAGTTACTCGGGGGTTGAAAAACTGTTTTTT
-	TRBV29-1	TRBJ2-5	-	CSTRFGTARTQYF	TGCAGCACTAGATTCGGGACTGCCAGGACCCAGTACTTC
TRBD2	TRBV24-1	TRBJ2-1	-	CATSGRASGTYNEQFF	TGTGCCACCAGTGGACGGGCTAGCGGGACCTACAATGAGCAGTTCTTC
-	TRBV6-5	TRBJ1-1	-	CASSYNQENTEAFF	TGTGCCAGCAGTTACAACCAGGAGAACACTGAAGCTTTCTTT
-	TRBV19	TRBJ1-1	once	CASSQSRNTEAFF	TGTGCCAGTAGTCAGAGCAGGAACACTGAAGCTTTCTTT
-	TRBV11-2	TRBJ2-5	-	CASSKMRATDPGTQYF	TGTGCCAGCAGCAAAATGCGGGCCACCGACCCCGGGACCCAGTACTTC
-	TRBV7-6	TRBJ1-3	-	CASSLGSAPGNTIYF	TGTGCCAGCAGCTTAGGGTCGGCACCTGGAAACACCATATATTTT
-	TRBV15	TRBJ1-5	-	CATSRESSGVNQPQHF	TGTGCCACCAGCAGAGAAAGCTCCGGGGTTAATCAGCCCCAGCATTTT
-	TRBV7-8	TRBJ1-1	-	CASSTPGGATEAFF	TGTGCCAGCAGCACACCTGGGGGGGCGACTGAAGCTTTCTTT
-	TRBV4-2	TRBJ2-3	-	CASSQDWGATTQYF	TGTGCCAGCAGCCAAGATTGGGGAGCGACTACGCAGTATTTT
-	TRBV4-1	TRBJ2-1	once	CASSVSYSGFYNEQFF	TGCGCCAGCAGCGTCAGTTATAGCGGTTTCTACAATGAGCAGTTCTTC
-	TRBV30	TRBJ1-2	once	CAWSVGRDRGYTF	TGTGCCTGGAGTGTAGGCAGGGATCGTGGCTACACCTTC
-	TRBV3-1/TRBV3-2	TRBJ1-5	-	CASSQDNWTDHSNQPQHF	TGTGCCAGCAGCCAAGATAATTGGACTGATCATAGCAATCAGCCCCAGCATTTT
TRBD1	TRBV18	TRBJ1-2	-	CASSPTPPDRGLHGYTF	TGTGCCAGCTCACCAACCCCCCCGGACAGGGGGCTCCATGGCTACACCTTC
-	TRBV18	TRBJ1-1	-	CASSLSTGPDTEAFF	TGTGCCAGCTCACTCTCCACAGGACCGGACACTGAAGCTTTCTTT
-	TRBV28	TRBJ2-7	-	CASSNPFRDKGAYEQYF	TGTGCCAGCAGCAACCCTTTCCGGGACAAAGGGGCCTACGAGCAGTACTTC
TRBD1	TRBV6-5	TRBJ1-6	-	CASSRDRGSPPLHF	TGTGCCAGCAGTAGGGACAGGGGATCCCCACCCCTCCACTTT